This entry describes one TCR beta chain. Its antigen remains unknown. This CDR3 comprises 16 residues. Unmatched junction bases numbered 7, after V lost 4 bases and J lost 6 bases. Looked up from germline, CDR1 is SGHRS and CDR2 is YFSETQ. The data belong to a study of sequential checkpoint blockade in melanoma. Across the study: Matched biopsies came pretreatment and at week 13 for approximately 22 patients.

Sample treatment: randomized to nivolumab then ipilimumab (arm A) or the reverse (arm B). Study-wide results and caveats: Tumor T-cell fraction and clonality correlated with PD-L1 and CD8+ counts.

Clones were read by immunoSEQ multiplex PCR, and TCRdb kept only the in-frame ones, dropping some. The sample consists of over a thousand clones, 28% of them appearing once. The rearrangement uses TRBV5-1 and TRBJ2-2, with 12 bases identical to TRBD1. The input for sequencing was tumor tissue (inferred from file names), taken from a patient given nivolumab and ipilimumab in sequence. The sequence derives from a human donor with melanoma. The CDR3 reads CASSPGTGGAAGELFF. Written as DNA, the CDR3 is TGCGCCAGCAGCCCCGGGACAGGGGGCGCAGCCGGGGAGCTGTTTTTT.